One and the same sample provided the 19 T cell receptor beta chains below, sequenced in a study of shared clonotypes between healthy human individuals. The repertoire was sequenced with immunoSEQ multiplex PCR; TCRdb's copy has only in-frame clones and lacks some. The sample holds 2.5 million or so clones, about 92% seen once. The sequencing sample was made of naive CD4+ T cells sorted from blood. Subset given: CD45RA+ positively selected. The receptors stem from a man aged 18 to 35 in good health.

This clone was observed a single time. This sequence joins TRBV11-3 and TRBJ1-5; 9 bases match TRBD1. V shed 4 bases, J shed 4 bases, and the junction held 5 bases outside the gene matches. Germline-derived CDR1 and CDR2 are SGHNT and YENEEA. The CDR3 covers 15 residues. The CDR3 DNA follows: TGTGCCAGCAGCTGGGGACAGGGTGGTAATCAGCCCCAGCATTTT. It specifies CASSWGQGGNQPQHF.

The V gene is TRBV5-6, the J gene TRBJ1-4; the D is unclear. V lost 1 base, J lost 8 bases, and 9 bases lay in between. The CDR3 covers 13 residues. Per germline, CDR1 SGHDT and CDR2 YYEEEE. DNA for the CDR3: TGTGCCAGCAGCTTGTTATCAACGGAAAAACTGTTTTTT. This gives the protein CASSLLSTEKLFF.

This chain uses TRBV30 with TRBJ1-1; D might be TRBD1 (6 bases). The CDR3 is 12 amino acids. Germline V CDR1 and CDR2: GTSNPN, SVGIG (reference sequence). Trimming removed 5 bases at V and 6 bases at J, with 13 bases between. This CDR3 is CAWGPKGAEAFF. CDR3 in DNA: TGTGCCTGGGGCCCTAAGGGGGCTGAAGCTTTCTTT.

The V gene is TRBV6-4, the J gene TRBJ2-6, with 8 bases fitting TRBD1. Germline loops: CDR1 MRHNA, CDR2 SNTAGT. J gave up 3 bases and V 7 bases, and 2 bases lay outside the gene matches. The CDR3 is made up of 14 amino acids. CDR3 residues: CASKQGVGANVLTF. CDR3 bases: TGTGCCAGCAAACAGGGGGTTGGGGCCAACGTCCTGACTTTC.

This clone came up once. CDR3 sequence: CASSIEVLAGTYNEQFF. In DNA, the CDR3 is TGTGCCAGTAGTATTGAGGTTTTAGCGGGTACTTACAATGAGCAGTTCTTC. The chain has TRBV19 and TRBJ2-1; the match to TRBD2 covers 7 bases. This CDR3 comprises 17 residues. Germline values: CDR1 LNHDA, CDR2 SQIVND (reference sequence). V dropped 3 bases and J dropped 4; count of bases not matched to a gene: 12.

The chain combines TRBV28 with TRBJ2-7, with D perhaps matching TRBD1 (5 bases). The CDR3 length is 14 residues. V was cut by 5 bases and J by 3 bases, with 14 bases left in between. The germline gives CDR1 MDHEN, CDR2 SYDVKM. The CDR3, as DNA: TGTGCCAGCAGTCCCCTGGCAGGGCACTACGAGCAGTACTTC. It translates to CASSPLAGHYEQYF.

This clone was seen a few times. This rearrangement joins TRBV5-6 to TRBJ1-2, with unresolved D. V was shortened by 4 bases and J by 0 bases, with 4 bases between the two germline ends. From germline, CDR1 is SGHDT and CDR2 YYEEEE. The CDR3 extends over 12 amino acids. As DNA, the CDR3 is TGTGCCAGCAGCGCAACTAACTATGGCTACACCTTC. Its protein is CASSATNYGYTF.

In this sample, this clone turned up once. V is TRBV10-3 and J is TRBJ1-2, with TRBD1 identical over 7 bases. The junction had 8 bases not matched to a gene; V was cut back by 4 bases and J by 0 bases. From germline, CDR1 is ENHRY and CDR2 SYGVKD. The length of the CDR3 is 16 residues. The CDR3 spells CAISGQGQATNYGYTF. Written as DNA, the CDR3 is TGTGCCATCAGTGGGCAAGGACAGGCGACTAACTATGGCTACACCTTC.

The chain employs TRBV9 and TRBJ1-3, with D possibly matching TRBD1 (6 bases). The CDR3 runs to 14 residues. CDR1 is SGDLS, CDR2 YYNGEE, per germline. V was pared by 4 bases and J by 0 bases, with 8 bases between. In DNA form, the CDR3 reads TGTGCCAGCAGCCAGGGGAACTCTGGAAACACCATATATTTT. This translates into CASSQGNSGNTIYF.

V gene TRBV6-1 combines with J gene TRBJ1-5; D gene uncertain. V was pared by 1 base and J by 5 bases, with 9 bases between. The CDR3 runs to 14 residues. Germline assignment: CDR1 MNHNS and CDR2 SASEGT. CDR3: CASSEDQLYQPQHF. The CDR3 nucleotides are TGTGCCAGCAGTGAAGACCAGCTATATCAGCCCCAGCATTTT.

The gene calls are TRBV11-2 and TRBJ2-1; 14 bases are a match to TRBD2. The CDR3 contains 16 residues. Germline CDR1 reads SGHAT; CDR2 reads FQNNGV. The trim removed 5 bases at V and 7 bases at J, leaving 7 bases unmatched. CDR3 sequence reads: CASSVTGTSGRNEQFF. The CDR3 DNA is TGTGCCAGCAGCGTCACCGGGACTAGCGGGAGAAATGAGCAGTTCTTC.

The J gene is TRBJ1-4, the V gene TRBV18, with D perhaps matching TRBD1 (6 bases). The CDR3 has 16 residues. Deletions cut 0 bases from V and 5 bases from J, with 13 bases between. The germline V gene encodes CDR1 KGHSH and CDR2 LQKENI. CDR3 region: CASSPPLIQGNEKLFF. CDR3 nucleotides: TGTGCCAGCTCACCACCCTTAATACAGGGCAATGAAAAACTGTTTTTT.

The chain couples TRBV7-2 to TRBJ1-2; 9 bases line up with TRBD1. In germline, CDR1 is SGHTA, CDR2 FQGNSA. The CDR3 is made up of 13 amino acids. Trimming cost V 5 bases and J 8 bases; bases outside gene matches: 6. CDR3 in amino acids: CASSVTGGGGYTF. DNA for the CDR3: TGTGCCAGCAGCGTGACAGGGGGAGGAGGCTACACCTTC. The full variable domain, in which reference TRBV7-2 and TRBJ1-2 provide the parts outside the CDR3, is GAGVSQSPSNKVTEKGKDVELRCDPISGHTALYWYRQSLGQGLEFLIYFQGNSAPDKSGLPSDRFSAERTGGSVSTLTIQRTQQEDSAVYLCASSVTGGGGYTFGSGTRLTVV.

The gene calls are TRBV6-1 and TRBJ2-7; 9 bases map to TRBD2. This CDR3 contains 13 residues. The ends lost 6 bases at V and 5 bases at J; junction bases unmatched: 5. Germline V gene sequence: CDR1 MNHNS, CDR2 SASEGT. CDR3 loop: CASRPSGTHEQYF. The CDR3 nucleotides read TGTGCCAGCAGGCCTAGCGGGACCCACGAGCAGTACTTC.

V gene TRBV4-2 combines with J gene TRBJ2-3; 9 nucleotides line up with TRBD2. With V trimmed by 2 bases and J by 0 bases, 15 bases remained unmatched. CDR3 length equals 20 residues. From germline, CDR1 is LGHNA and CDR2 YNFKEQ. The CDR3 DNA is TGTGCCAGCAGCCAACTCAGAGGGGATAGCGGGGGCGTGAGCACAGATACGCAGTATTTT. This gives the protein CASSQLRGDSGGVSTDTQYF.

The chain is built from TRBV6-5 and TRBJ2-4, with TRBD2 matching over 7 bases. Germline V gene lookup returns CDR1 MNHEY and CDR2 SVGAGI. V gave up 7 bases and J gave up 6 bases; unmatched junction bases: 9. The CDR3 contains 14 residues. CDR3 sequence reads: CASTKGGAGNIQYF. In nucleotides, the CDR3 is TGTGCCAGCACGAAGGGAGGGGCCGGAAACATTCAGTACTTC.

As to this clone: A junction end diverges from the germline sequence, so it may reflect a read error. The gene calls are TRBV10-2 and TRBJ1-3; D is ambiguous. The germline V gene has CDR1 WSHSY and CDR2 SAAADI. The CDR3 contains 13 residues. The CDR3 protein is CASRSPSENTIYF. CDR3 sequence (DNA): TGCGCCAGCAGGAGCCCCTCTGAAAACACCATATATTTT.

The chain combines TRBV9 with TRBJ2-1; D may match TRBD1 or TRBD2 (5 bases each). Deletions cut 0 bases from V and 15 bases from J, with 13 bases between. CDR3 length: 12 residues. Germline CDR1 and CDR2: SGDLS and YYNGEE. CDR3 DNA: TGTGCCAGCAGCGTAGAGCCGGGACCGCTGTTCTTC. Translation: CASSVEPGPLFF.

The chain combines TRBV9 with TRBJ2-3, with 7 nucleotides matching TRBD1. The trim removed 6 bases at V and 0 bases at J, leaving 4 bases unmatched. The V gene's germline CDR1 is SGDLS and CDR2 YYNGEE. There are 14 residues in the CDR3. CDR3 residues: CASTRDRSTDTQYF. CDR3 DNA: TGTGCCAGCACTCGGGACAGAAGCACAGATACGCAGTATTTT.